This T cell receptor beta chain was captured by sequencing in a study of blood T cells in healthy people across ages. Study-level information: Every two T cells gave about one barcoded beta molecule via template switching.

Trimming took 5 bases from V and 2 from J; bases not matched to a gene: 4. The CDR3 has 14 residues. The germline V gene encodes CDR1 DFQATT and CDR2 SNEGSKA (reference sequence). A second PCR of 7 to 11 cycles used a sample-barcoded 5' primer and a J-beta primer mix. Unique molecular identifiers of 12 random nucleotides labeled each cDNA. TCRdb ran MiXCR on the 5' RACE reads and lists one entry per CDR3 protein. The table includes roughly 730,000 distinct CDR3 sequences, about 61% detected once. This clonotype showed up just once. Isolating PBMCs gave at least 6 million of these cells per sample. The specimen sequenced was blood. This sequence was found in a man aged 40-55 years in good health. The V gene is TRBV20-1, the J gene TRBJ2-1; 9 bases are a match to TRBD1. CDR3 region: CSARGQGAYNEQFF. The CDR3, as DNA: TGCAGTGCTCGGGGACAGGGCGCCTACAATGAGCAGTTCTTC.